Described below is a single T cell receptor beta chain sequence and its context. Its antigen is unknown. The sample is drawn from a study of early T cells in non-severe SARS-CoV-2 infection. About the study: Sequencing used unsorted whole-blood bulk RNA, so chains lack pairing. Study-wide points: Private and CD4 specificities were missed by VDJdb matching, which favored anti-spike CD8 responses.

Tagging with unique molecular identifiers was applied to individual cDNA molecules. TCRdb called the 5' RACE reads again in MiXCR, with one record for every CDR3 protein. The top ten clones hold 5.9% of a sample with tens of thousands of distinct CDR3 sequences, roughly a tenth of them seen once. The material sequenced was whole blood. The sequence was obtained from an adult who was a healthcare worker with PCR-confirmed SARS-CoV-2 infection or an uninfected control (not recorded which).

CDR3 nucleotide sequence: TGCGCCACCTCAACTAGCGCCCCCATAAGTGGCAATGAGCAGTTCTTC. Its translation: CATSTSAPISGNEQFF. This chain connects TRBV10-1 to TRBJ2-1; 7 bases align to TRBD2. CDR3 length: 16 residues. The germline V gene has CDR1 WNHNN and CDR2 SYGVQD (reference sequence). J lost 6 bases, V lost 10 bases, and 18 bases had no gene match.